The T cell receptor beta chain described here comes from a study of blood T cell repertoires in COVID-19. Study context: PBMCs, B-cell-depleted T cells, or T cells provided the cDNA or gDNA that made up the material.

Per the authors' pipeline: For nucleated cells, counts were estimated from reference gene primer amplification. Assay: immunoSEQ multiplex PCR; the TCRdb copy retains only in-frame clones and omits some. Clonal size and the V and J genes are those of that table, whereas D and trimming came from the DNA. The sample lists fewer than 120,000 clones; 70% to 90% were seen once. In germline, CDR1 is LGHDT, CDR2 YNNKEL (reference sequence). Germline trimming cut 2 bases from V and 2 bases from J; bases unmatched to any gene: 1. This CDR3 contains 15 residues. Sequenced sample: peripheral blood. The clonotype comes from a woman between 50 and 59 years old with acute or convalescent COVID-19. V is TRBV3-1 (or the pseudogene TRBV3-2) and J is TRBJ2-5, with 11 bases lining up with TRBD2. CDR3 sequence: CASSQRLAGQETQYF. CDR3 nucleotide sequence: TGTGCCAGCAGCCAACGACTAGCGGGGCAAGAGACCCAGTACTTC.